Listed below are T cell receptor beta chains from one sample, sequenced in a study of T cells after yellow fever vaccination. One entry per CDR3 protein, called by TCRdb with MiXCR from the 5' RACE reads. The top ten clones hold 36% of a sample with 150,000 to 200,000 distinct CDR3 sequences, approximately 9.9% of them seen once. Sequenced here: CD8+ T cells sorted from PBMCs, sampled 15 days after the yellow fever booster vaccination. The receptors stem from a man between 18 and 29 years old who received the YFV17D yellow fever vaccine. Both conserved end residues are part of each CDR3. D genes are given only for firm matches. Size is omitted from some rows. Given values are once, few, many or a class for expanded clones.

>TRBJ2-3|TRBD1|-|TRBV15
CATSRDSGKGTETDTQYF
TGTGCCACCAGCAGAGATTCCGGCAAAGGGACAGAGACAGATACGCAGTATTTT
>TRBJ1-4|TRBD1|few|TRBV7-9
CASLRQGANEKLFF
TGTGCCAGCCTTAGACAGGGAGCAAATGAAAAACTGTTTTTT
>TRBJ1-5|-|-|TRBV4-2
CASSQGGVLPQHF
TGTGCCAGCAGCCAGGGGGGGGTTTTGCCCCAGCATTTT
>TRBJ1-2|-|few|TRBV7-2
CASSLIGANYGYTF
TGTGCCAGCAGCTTAATTGGCGCCAACTATGGCTACACCTTC
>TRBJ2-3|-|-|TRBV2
CASLRGTASTDTQYF
TGTGCCAGCCTTAGGGGGACCGCTAGCACAGATACGCAGTATTTT
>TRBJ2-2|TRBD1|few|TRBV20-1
CRAGDRGPDITGELFF
TGCAGAGCCGGGGACAGGGGCCCCGATATCACCGGGGAGCTGTTTTTT
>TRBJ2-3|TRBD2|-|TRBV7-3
CASSLKTSGSTDTQYF
TGTGCCAGCAGCTTAAAGACTAGCGGGAGCACAGATACGCAGTATTTT
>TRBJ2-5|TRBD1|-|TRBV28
CASSLGTGSRKETQYF
TGTGCCAGCAGTTTAGGGACAGGGAGCAGGAAAGAGACCCAGTACTTC
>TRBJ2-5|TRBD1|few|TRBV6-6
CASSHHRDSPDQETQYF
TGTGCCAGCAGCCACCACCGGGACAGTCCCGACCAAGAGACCCAGTACTTC
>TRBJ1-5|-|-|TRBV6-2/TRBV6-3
CASSREVQPQHF
TGTGCCAGCAGCAGGGAGGTGCAGCCCCAGCATTTT
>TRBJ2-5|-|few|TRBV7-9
CASSSPKGTQYF
TGTGCCAGCAGCTCCCCCAAGGGGACCCAGTACTTC
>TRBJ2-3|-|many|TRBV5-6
CASSLGGTTDTQYF
TGTGCCAGCAGCTTGGGGGGGACCACAGATACGCAGTATTTT
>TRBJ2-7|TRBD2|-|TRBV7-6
CASSPGRANTHEQYF
TGTGCCAGCAGCCCAGGGAGGGCTAATACGCACGAGCAGTACTTC
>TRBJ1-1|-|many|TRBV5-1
CASSLAGTGTEAFF
TGCGCCAGCAGCTTGGCCGGGACGGGCACTGAAGCTTTCTTT
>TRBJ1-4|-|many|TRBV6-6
CASRGRLNEKLFF
TGTGCCAGCAGGGGAAGGCTCAATGAAAAACTGTTTTTT
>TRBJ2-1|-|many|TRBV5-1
CASSWDLEQFF
TGCGCCAGCAGCTGGGACCTCGAGCAGTTCTTC